A single sample gave rise to the 20 T cell receptor beta chains below, sequenced in a study of T cells in Graves' hyperthyroidism and ophthalmopathy. The investigators amplified TCR beta CDR3 regions from RNA transcripts. With the HTBI primer set, the TCR CDR3 went through a first round of RT-PCR. TCRdb used MiXCR to reprocess the multiplex PCR reads, holding one entry per CDR3 protein. This table has approximately 430,000 distinct CDR3 sequences, approximately 14% appearing once. Sequences were obtained from blood. The receptors were sampled from a man between 18 and 35 years old with Graves' ophthalmopathy.

There are a few counts of this clonotype. The V gene is TRBV10-1, the J gene TRBJ2-3, with D perhaps being TRBD1 or TRBD2 (5 bases each). V shed 10 bases and J shed 0 bases, with 14 bases lying between them. The CDR3 extends over 14 amino acids. Germline assignment: CDR1 WNHNN and CDR2 SYGVQD (reference sequence). CDR3 sequence (DNA): TGCGCCACCCCCGGGACCGACAGCACAGATACGCAGTATTTT. Protein: CATPGTDSTDTQYF.

This clonotype was detected only a few times. The chain couples TRBV6-1 to TRBJ2-1; D uncertain. V shed 3 bases and J shed 0 bases, with 3 bases lying between them. The germline CDR1 and CDR2 sequences are MNHNS and SASEGT. The CDR3 totals 13 residues. In DNA form, the CDR3 reads TGTGCCAGCAGTGAGGCCTCCTACAATGAGCAGTTCTTC. Protein: CASSEASYNEQFF.

This clonotype has at least ten counts. V usage is TRBV6-1 and J usage is TRBJ1-1; D is unresolved. This CDR3 spans 13 amino acids. CDR1 is MNHNS and CDR2 is SASEGT in the germline V gene. V lost 6 bases, J lost 3 bases, and 11 bases lay in between. The CDR3 bases are TGTGCCAGCAGGCCTCAGGAGGACACTGAAGCTTTCTTT. This translates into CASRPQEDTEAFF.

This clonotype occurred many times. The chain uses TRBV12-3 or TRBV12-4 and TRBJ2-7; 7 nucleotides match TRBD2. The length of the CDR3 is 14 residues. The J segment lost 3 bases and the V segment lost 2 bases, leaving 4 bases of the junction unmatched. Written as DNA, the CDR3 is TGTGCCAGCAGTTTATTGCGGGACTACTACGAGCAGTACTTC. Its translation: CASSLLRDYYEQYF.

This clonotype was observed many times. J is TRBJ2-1 and V is TRBV11-2, with a possible D match to TRBD2 (6 bases). Germline CDR1 is SGHAT and CDR2 is FQNNGV. The CDR3 extends over 17 amino acids. The ends were cut back, 1 base at V and 0 bases at J, with 13 bases in the middle. DNA for the CDR3: TGTGCCAGCAGCTTAGCCCTAGGAGGGGTCTCCTACAATGAGCAGTTCTTC. It specifies CASSLALGGVSYNEQFF.

The chain combines TRBV29-1 with TRBJ2-3; the D call may be TRBD1 or TRBD2 (5 bases each). Germline CDR1 reads SQVTM; CDR2 reads ANQGSEA. The length of the CDR3 is 14 residues. V gave up 7 bases and J gave up 1 base, with 15 bases separating them. The CDR3 region has the DNA TGCAGCGCGACCGGGACGGCTGGCACAGATACGCAGTATTTT. Protein: CSATGTAGTDTQYF.

In this sample, this clonotype turned up a few times. V and J are TRBV19 and TRBJ1-1; D is unresolved. V shed 5 bases and J shed 8 bases, with 12 bases lying between them. The CDR3 covers 12 residues. Germline CDR1 and CDR2: LNHDA and SQIVND (reference sequence). The CDR3 reads CASSWLNTEAFF. The CDR3, as DNA: TGTGCCAGTAGTTGGCTCAATACGGAAGCTTTCTTT. Full variable domain (outside the CDR3, taken from reference TRBV19 and TRBJ1-1): DGGITQSPKYLFRKEGQNVTLSCEQNLNHDAMYWYRQDPGQGLRLIYYSQIVNDFQKGDIAEGYSVSREKKESFPLTVTSAQKNPTAFYLCASSWLNTEAFFGQGTRLTVV.

This clonotype was picked up many times. This chain connects TRBV7-9 to TRBJ2-1; TRBD2 matches at 11 bases. This CDR3 has 14 amino acids. CDR1 and CDR2 from the germline V gene are SEHNR and FQNEAQ (reference sequence). The V segment lost 8 bases and the J segment 9 bases; nucleotides outside the gene matches: 9. The CDR3 reads CASFLSGGAGEQFF. The CDR3 DNA follows: TGTGCCAGCTTCCTTAGCGGGGGGGCTGGTGAGCAGTTCTTC. The complete variable domain, with remaining parts taken from reference TRBV7-9 and TRBJ2-1, reads DTGVSQNPRHKITKRGQNVTFRCDPISEHNRLYWYRQTLGQGPEFLTYFQNEAQLEKSRLLSDRFSAERPKGSFSTLEIQRTEQGDSAMYLCASFLSGGAGEQFFGPGTRLTVL.

The chain uses TRBV27 and TRBJ1-2, with D perhaps matching TRBD1 (6 bases). Germline CDR1 MNHEY, CDR2 SMNVEV (reference sequence). This CDR3 contains 13 residues. V was pared by 5 bases and J by 6 bases, with 13 bases between. As DNA, the CDR3 is TGTGCCAGCAGTCAGGGGTGGGCCGATGGCTACACCTTC. Translation: CASSQGWADGYTF.

This clonotype was detected many times. V gene TRBV6-2 or TRBV6-3 combines with J gene TRBJ2-5, with 9 positions matching TRBD2. Germline V gene sequence: CDR1 MNHEY, CDR2 SVGEGT. This CDR3 has 17 amino acids. V shed 6 bases, J shed 4 bases, and the junction held 15 bases outside the gene matches. Here the CDR3 DNA reads TGTGCCAGCAGCCGTGGAGGAGTAGCGGGAGTCGGAGAGACCCAGTACTTC. Protein product: CASSRGGVAGVGETQYF.

V gene TRBV7-2 combines with J gene TRBJ2-1, with 11 bases identical to TRBD2. This CDR3 has 14 residues. From germline, CDR1 is SGHTA and CDR2 FQGNSA. V was clipped by 6 bases and J by 10 bases; unmatched bases: 8. DNA of the CDR3: TGTGCCAGCAGGGTAGCGGGGGGGCGCGGAGAGCAGTTCTTC. This translates into CASRVAGGRGEQFF.

This clonotype occurred many times. This chain links TRBV20-1 with TRBJ2-1; tentatively, D is TRBD2 (7 bases). The CDR3 sequence is 15 residues long. The V and J ends lost 3 bases and 6 bases respectively, with 18 bases between them. Germline V gene data show CDR1 as DFQATT and CDR2 as SNEGSKA (reference sequence). This chain's CDR3 is CSARRGTTLANEQFF. The CDR3 nucleotides read TGCAGTGCTAGGAGGGGGACTACCCTAGCCAATGAGCAGTTCTTC.

This clonotype was seen a few times. CDR3 sequence (DNA): TGTGCCAGTAGTAAGTCGGGACAGGGGGGGAATCAGCCCCAGCATTTT. As protein: CASSKSGQGGNQPQHF. The chain carries TRBV19 and TRBJ1-5, with 11 nucleotides matching TRBD1. CDR1 LNHDA and CDR2 SQIVND come from the germline V gene (reference sequence). V lost 4 bases to trimming and J lost 4 bases; unmatched junction nucleotides: 6. CDR3 size: 16 residues.

This clonotype was picked up many times. The CDR3 nucleotides are TGTGCCAGCAACCAAGGGATGATCGGGGGGACTGAAGCTTTCTTT. Encoded protein: CASNQGMIGGTEAFF. The chain recombines TRBV2 with TRBJ1-1; a weak D match, TRBD1 (5 bases). The CDR3 is 15 residues long. Between the trimmed V and J ends, which lost 7 bases and 5 bases, there was a span of 20 bases. The germline gives CDR1 SNHLY, CDR2 FYNNEI.

In this sample, this clonotype turned up a few times. The chain joins TRBV11-1 to TRBJ1-2, with TRBD1 matching 9 bases. This CDR3 region has 16 residues. Germline loops: CDR1 SGHAT, CDR2 FQDESV (reference sequence). After removal of 4 bases from V and 4 bases from J, the junction contained 10 bases not matched to a gene. The CDR3 sequence is CASSSGTGPGSYGYTF. CDR3 DNA: TGTGCCAGCAGCTCCGGGACAGGGCCGGGAAGCTATGGCTACACCTTC.

This clonotype was seen many times. The chain joins TRBV12-3 or TRBV12-4 to TRBJ2-5; the D gene is possibly TRBD1 (5 bases). V was trimmed by 3 bases and J by 1 base, leaving 6 bases between them. The CDR3 loop spans 13 amino acids. CDR3 in amino acids: CASSFGAQETQYF. For the CDR3, the DNA is TGTGCCAGCAGTTTTGGGGCCCAAGAGACCCAGTACTTC.

In this sample, this clonotype turned up many times. The chain recombines TRBV9 with TRBJ2-7; D assignment may be TRBD1 or TRBD2 (5 bases each). CDR3 size: 15 residues. V was trimmed by 3 bases and J by 6 bases, leaving 19 bases between them. Germline CDR1 reads SGDLS; CDR2 reads YYNGEE. Here the CDR3 DNA reads TGTGCCAGCAGCGGATGGGCAGGGTCGGGAAGCGAGCAGTACTTC. Residues: CASSGWAGSGSEQYF.

This clonotype was counted ten times or more. The chain couples TRBV15 to TRBJ2-1; possible D gene TRBD1, 5 bases. Trimming stripped 5 bases from V and 10 bases from J, with 15 bases between. Per germline, CDR1 LNHNV and CDR2 YYDKDF (reference sequence). This CDR3 has 13 residues. CDR3 coding DNA: TGTGCCACCAGCCCCCAAAGGGGATGGGAGCAGTTCTTC. It codes for CATSPQRGWEQFF.

This clonotype was detected ten times or more. This chain connects TRBV27 to TRBJ2-7; D is unclear. Germline V gives CDR1 MNHEY, CDR2 SMNVEV (reference sequence). CDR3 length equals 15 residues. Trimming shortened V by 4 bases and J by 2 bases, and 15 bases separated the two germline ends. The CDR3 sequence is CASSSFGRIPYEQYF. In DNA, the CDR3 is TGTGCCAGCAGTTCTTTCGGTAGGATCCCCTACGAGCAGTACTTC.

CDR3 sequence (DNA): TGCGCCAGCAGCGCGTCTACAGGGACCTCGGGGGGAGCTTTCTTT. Translated: CASSASTGTSGGAFF. The J gene is TRBJ1-1, the V gene TRBV10-1, with D possibly TRBD1 on 6 matching bases. CDR3 size: 15 residues. Trimming removed 6 bases at V and 10 bases at J, with 24 bases between. Looked up from germline, CDR1 is WNHNN and CDR2 is SYGVQD (reference sequence).